The rows below give T cell receptor beta chains drawn from one sample of a study of Ad26.COV2.S vaccination and SARS-CoV-2 variants. Some clones are missing from TCRdb's copy, which holds only in-frame ones; the method was immunoSEQ multiplex PCR. The data contain hundreds of thousands of clones, roughly 87% of them seen just once; the ten biggest clones take up about 3.5%. This specimen was peripheral blood, taken in a trial of Ad26.COV2.S vaccine versus placebo. Receptors were obtained from a person between 18 and 60 years old who received the Ad26.COV2.S COVID-19 vaccine or a placebo. Both conserved end residues are part of each CDR3. The order of the fields is V gene, J gene, clone size, D gene, CDR3 protein, CDR3 DNA. The D gene is left open where the match is weak. Only some rows state a clone size, as once, few, many or a class for expanded clones.

TRBV5-1	TRBJ2-2	NA	TRBD2	CASSLGLADYTGELFF	TGCGCCAGCAGCTTGGGGCTAGCGGATTACACCGGGGAGCTGTTTTTT
TRBV27	TRBJ2-7	NA	TRBD1	CASSPRQGPYEQYF	TGTGCCAGCAGTCCCCGACAGGGACCCTACGAGCAGTACTTC
TRBV29-1	TRBJ1-3	NA	NA	CSVGWNSGNTIYF	TGCAGCGTCGGATGGAACTCTGGAAACACCATATATTTT
TRBV29-1	TRBJ2-2	NA	TRBD1	CSVEGDRPNTGELFF	TGCAGCGTTGAAGGGGACAGGCCTAACACCGGGGAGCTGTTTTTT
TRBV7-9	TRBJ2-2	NA	NA	CASSLAAGTVKNTGELFF	TGTGCCAGCAGCTTGGCCGCTGGGACGGTGAAGAACACCGGGGAGCTGTTTTTT
TRBV7-8	TRBJ2-7	NA	NA	CASSLVGQAYEQYF	TGTGCCAGCAGCTTAGTTGGGCAGGCCTACGAGCAGTACTTC
TRBV11-2	TRBJ1-2	NA	TRBD1	CASSHQGVDGYTF	TGTGCCAGCAGCCATCAGGGGGTAGATGGCTACACCTTC
TRBV2	TRBJ2-2	NA	NA	CASSEGGTGELFF	TGTGCCAGCAGTGAAGGTGGCACCGGGGAGCTGTTTTTT
TRBV3-1/TRBV3-2	TRBJ1-2	NA	NA	CASSQEGYVGYTF	TGTGCCAGCAGCCAAGAAGGGTATGTTGGCTACACCTTC
TRBV13	TRBJ1-2	NA	NA	CASSLGGNGNGYTF	TGTGCCAGCAGCTTAGGTGGTAATGGAAATGGCTACACCTTC
TRBV7-3	TRBJ2-1	NA	TRBD1	CASSSGQGYSYNEQFF	TGTGCCAGCAGCTCCGGACAGGGGTACTCCTACAATGAGCAGTTCTTC
TRBV4-2	TRBJ1-5	NA	TRBD1	CASSHFGQGVNQPQHF	TGTGCCAGCAGCCACTTTGGACAGGGAGTTAATCAGCCCCAGCATTTT
TRBV1	TRBJ1-5	NA	NA	CTSSHRIPGYSNQPQHF	TGCACCAGCAGCCACCGGATCCCAGGGTATAGCAATCAGCCCCAGCATTTT
TRBV10-3	TRBJ2-3	NA	NA	CAISDVESSQYF	TGTGCCATCAGTGACGTGGAGTCTTCGCAGTATTTT
TRBV4-3	TRBJ1-6	once	TRBD1	CASSQDLGTGGAIGSNSPLHF	TGCGCCAGCAGCCAAGATCTTGGGACAGGGGGCGCGATAGGGTCCAATTCACCCCTCCACTTT
TRBV18	TRBJ1-2	few	NA	CASSPLEGRTNYGYTF	TGTGCCAGCTCACCGTTGGAGGGGCGAACTAACTATGGCTACACCTTC
TRBV7-6	TRBJ2-2	NA	TRBD2	CASSLRGGGSGELFF	TGTGCCAGCAGCCTTAGGGGCGGGGGTTCCGGGGAGCTGTTTTTT